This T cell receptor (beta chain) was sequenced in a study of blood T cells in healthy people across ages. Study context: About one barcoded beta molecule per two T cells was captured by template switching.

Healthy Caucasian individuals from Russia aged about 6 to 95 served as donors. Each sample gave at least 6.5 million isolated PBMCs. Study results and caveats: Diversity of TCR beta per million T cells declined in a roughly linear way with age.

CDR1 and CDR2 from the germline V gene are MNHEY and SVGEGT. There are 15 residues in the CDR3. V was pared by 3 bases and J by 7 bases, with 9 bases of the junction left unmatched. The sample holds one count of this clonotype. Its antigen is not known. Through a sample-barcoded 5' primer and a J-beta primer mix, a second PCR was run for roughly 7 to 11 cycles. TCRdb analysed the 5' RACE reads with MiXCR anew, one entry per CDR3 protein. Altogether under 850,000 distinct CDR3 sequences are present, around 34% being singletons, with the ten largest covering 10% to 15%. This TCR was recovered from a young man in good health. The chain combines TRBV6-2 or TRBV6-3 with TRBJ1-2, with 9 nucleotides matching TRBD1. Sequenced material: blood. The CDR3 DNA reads TGTGCCAGCAGTTATCCCGGGACAGGGCTTCGTGGCTACACCTTC. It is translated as CASSYPGTGLRGYTF.